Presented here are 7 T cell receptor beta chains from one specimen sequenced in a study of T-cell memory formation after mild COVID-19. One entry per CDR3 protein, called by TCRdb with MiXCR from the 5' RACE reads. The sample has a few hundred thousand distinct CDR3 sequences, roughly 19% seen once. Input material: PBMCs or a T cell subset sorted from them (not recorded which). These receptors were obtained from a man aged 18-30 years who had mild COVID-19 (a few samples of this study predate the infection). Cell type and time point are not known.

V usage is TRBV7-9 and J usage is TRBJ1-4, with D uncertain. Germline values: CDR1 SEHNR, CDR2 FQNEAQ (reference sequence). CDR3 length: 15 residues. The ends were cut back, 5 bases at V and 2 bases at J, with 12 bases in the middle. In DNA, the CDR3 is TGTGCCAGCAGCCCGCTCGGCGGCACTAATGAAAAACTGTTTTTT. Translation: CASSPLGGTNEKLFF. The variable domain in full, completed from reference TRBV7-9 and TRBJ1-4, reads DTGVSQNPRHKITKRGQNVTFRCDPISEHNRLYWYRQTLGQGPEFLTYFQNEAQLEKSRLLSDRFSAERPKGSFSTLEIQRTEQGDSAMYLCASSPLGGTNEKLFFGSGTQLSVL.

This CDR3 reads CSAGGRGGDNEQFF. The DNA of the CDR3 is TGCAGCGCCGGCGGCAGGGGAGGCGACAATGAGCAGTTCTTC. The V and J genes are TRBV29-1 and TRBJ2-1; D possibly uses TRBD1 or TRBD2 (6 bases each). The CDR3 has 14 amino acids. Trimming shortened V by 7 bases and J by 5 bases, and 18 bases separated the two germline ends. Germline CDR1 reads SQVTM; CDR2 reads ANQGSEA.

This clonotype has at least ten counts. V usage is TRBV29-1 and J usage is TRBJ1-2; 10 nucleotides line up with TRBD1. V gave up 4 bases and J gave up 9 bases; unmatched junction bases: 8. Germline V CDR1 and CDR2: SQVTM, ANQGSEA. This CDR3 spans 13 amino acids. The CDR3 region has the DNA TGCAGCGTTGTCGCGGGACAGGGGTCGCGCTACACCTTC. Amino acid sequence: CSVVAGQGSRYTF.

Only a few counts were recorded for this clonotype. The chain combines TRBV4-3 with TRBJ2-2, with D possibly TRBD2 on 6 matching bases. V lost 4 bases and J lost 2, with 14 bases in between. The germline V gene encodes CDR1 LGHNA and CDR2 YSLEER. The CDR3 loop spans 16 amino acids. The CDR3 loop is CASSPLGEDNTGELFF. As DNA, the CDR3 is TGCGCCAGCAGCCCCCTTGGGGAGGATAACACCGGGGAGCTGTTTTTT.

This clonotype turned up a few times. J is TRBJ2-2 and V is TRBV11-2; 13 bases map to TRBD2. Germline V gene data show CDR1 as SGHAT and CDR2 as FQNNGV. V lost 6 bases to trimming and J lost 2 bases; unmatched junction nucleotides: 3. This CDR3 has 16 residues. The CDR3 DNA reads TGTGCCAGCAGTACTAGCGGGGGGGCTAACACCGGGGAGCTGTTTTTT. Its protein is CASSTSGGANTGELFF.

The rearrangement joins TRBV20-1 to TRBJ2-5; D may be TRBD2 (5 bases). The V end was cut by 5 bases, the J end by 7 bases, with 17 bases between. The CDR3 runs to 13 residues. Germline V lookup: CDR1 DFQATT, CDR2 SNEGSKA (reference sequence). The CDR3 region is CSAFSEPPGTQYF. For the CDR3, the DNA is TGCAGTGCTTTTAGCGAGCCCCCGGGGACCCAGTACTTC.

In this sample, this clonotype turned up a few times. CDR3 coding DNA: TGTGCCAGCAGCTTGTCTGGGTACCAGCCCCAGCATTTT. It specifies CASSLSGYQPQHF. The rearrangement uses TRBV7-9 and TRBJ1-5; the D is unclear. This CDR3 region has 13 residues. Germline CDR1 and CDR2: SEHNR and FQNEAQ (reference sequence). The V gene lost 3 bases and the J gene lost 7 bases, with 10 bases spanning the gap.